The subject of this entry is one T cell receptor (beta chain). Its specificity is not known. Method: immunoSEQ multiplex PCR; TCRdb's copy keeps in-frame clones and lacks some. This table holds about 14,000 clones, more than 60% found once. The source of the sample is a study of cytotoxic CD8 clonotypes in ibrutinib-treated CLL. The study, taken as a whole, reports: Clonality increased at ibrutinib response, then returned toward baseline at progression.

Germline lookup yields CDR1 LNHDA and CDR2 SQIVND (reference sequence). There are 17 residues in the CDR3. Deletions cut 7 bases from V and 4 bases from J, with 25 bases between. This material consisted of PBMCs, taken before ibrutinib treatment. The clonotype originates from a human donor with chronic lymphocytic leukemia. This chain joins TRBV19 and TRBJ1-2, with D possibly TRBD1 on 6 matching bases. CDR3 nucleotides: TGTGCCAGTACCCCGATCGGAAGGACAGACCTCGCCTATGGCTACACCTTC. As protein: CASTPIGRTDLAYGYTF.